This T cell receptor (beta chain) was sequenced in a study of T-cell reconstitution after alpha-beta-depleted transplantation in children. In the case of this clonotype: Its antigen remains unknown.

Molecular barcoding with unique molecular identifiers was used for the TCRbeta library. TCRdb ran MiXCR on the PCR reads and lists one entry per CDR3 protein. The data show 250,000 to 400,000 distinct CDR3 sequences, about a quarter seen once. This CDR3 spans 17 amino acids. Germline CDR1 DFQATT, CDR2 SNEGSKA (reference sequence). Study-wide findings and caveats: Counts and diversity of T cells one year after transplant came mostly from newly produced T cells.

V and J are TRBV20-1 and TRBJ2-7; TRBD2 matches at 10 bases. This clonotype originated in a male patient aged 10-17 years who had a stem cell transplant for acute lymphoblastic leukemia, so the T cells may come from the graft donor. The sample consisted of PBMCs, mostly from graft donor cells, taken 180 days after TCRalphabeta/CD19-depleted stem cell transplant. The CDR3 DNA follows: TGCTGCGCTAGAGCGGGAGGGCCCGATCTCCCTACCTACGAGCAGTACTTC. Amino acid sequence: CCARAGGPDLPTYEQYF.